A selection of T cell receptor beta chains follows, all from one sample in a study of human thymus T cells. Libraries were prepared by immunoSEQ multiplex PCR; TCRdb keeps only in-frame clonotypes and omits some of them. The sample records 120,000 or so clones, just under 95% being singletons. Sequenced material: thymus tissue. These receptors came from a boy younger than two with a congenital heart defect but otherwise immunologically healthy. The CDR3 runs from the conserved cysteine through the conserved F or W. The D gene is left open where the match is weak. Clone size appears in some rows only: once, few, many, or a class for an expanded clone.

d_gene: NA
abundance: NA
j_gene: TRBJ2-7
v_gene: TRBV25-1
CDR3aa: CASSEWEPLGEQYF
CDR3nt: TGTGCCAGCAGTGAATGGGAGCCGCTGGGGGAGCAGTACTTC

d_gene: TRBD1
abundance: NA
j_gene: TRBJ1-1
v_gene: TRBV25-1
CDR3aa: CASSKDRGFGAFF
CDR3nt: TGTGCCAGCAGTAAAGACAGGGGGTTTGGAGCTTTCTTT

d_gene: NA
abundance: NA
j_gene: TRBJ2-1
v_gene: TRBV4-3
CDR3aa: CASSQDEVAAIRWNEQFF
CDR3nt: TGCGCCAGCAGCCAAGATGAGGTAGCGGCGATTCGTTGGAATGAGCAGTTCTTC

d_gene: NA
abundance: few
j_gene: TRBJ1-6
v_gene: TRBV10-3
CDR3aa: CAISEFQNSPLHF
CDR3nt: TGTGCCATCAGTGAGTTCCAGAACTCACCCCTCCACTTT

d_gene: NA
abundance: once
j_gene: TRBJ2-1
v_gene: TRBV14
CDR3aa: CASSQDRENEQFF
CDR3nt: TGTGCCAGCAGCCAGGACAGAGAAAATGAGCAGTTCTTC

d_gene: TRBD2
abundance: NA
j_gene: TRBJ2-3
v_gene: TRBV12-5
CDR3aa: CASGLVSLAGGPSTDTQYF
CDR3nt: TGTGCTAGTGGTTTGGTATCTCTAGCGGGGGGGCCATCAACAGATACGCAGTATTTT

d_gene: NA
abundance: NA
j_gene: TRBJ1-2
v_gene: TRBV5-6
CDR3aa: CASRELKGDYGYTF
CDR3nt: TGTGCCAGCAGGGAATTGAAGGGCGACTATGGCTACACCTTC

d_gene: NA
abundance: NA
j_gene: TRBJ1-6
v_gene: TRBV11-2
CDR3aa: CASSSTTGRSLHF
CDR3nt: TGTGCCAGCAGCTCCACAACAGGGAGGTCCCTCCACTTT

d_gene: TRBD2
abundance: NA
j_gene: TRBJ2-1
v_gene: TRBV4-2
CDR3aa: CASSQEGSGGAGEQFF
CDR3nt: TGTGCCAGCAGCCAAGAAGGGAGCGGGGGGGCCGGTGAGCAGTTCTTC

d_gene: NA
abundance: NA
j_gene: TRBJ2-5
v_gene: TRBV29-1
CDR3aa: CSVSAGQMIQTNETQYF
CDR3nt: TGCAGCGTTTCTGCGGGGCAGATGATACAGACGAACGAGACCCAGTACTTC

d_gene: NA
abundance: NA
j_gene: TRBJ1-2
v_gene: TRBV28
CDR3aa: CAVKSRAGGYTF
CDR3nt: TGTGCCGTCAAGAGCAGGGCGGGTGGCTACACCTTC

d_gene: NA
abundance: few
j_gene: TRBJ1-3
v_gene: TRBV6-1
CDR3aa: CASSDTPGNTIYF
CDR3nt: TGTGCCAGCAGTGATACACCTGGAAACACCATATATTTT

d_gene: NA
abundance: NA
j_gene: TRBJ2-7
v_gene: TRBV7-2
CDR3aa: CASSKLTLSSYEQYF
CDR3nt: TGTGCCAGCAGCAAATTGACCCTTAGCTCCTACGAGCAGTACTTC